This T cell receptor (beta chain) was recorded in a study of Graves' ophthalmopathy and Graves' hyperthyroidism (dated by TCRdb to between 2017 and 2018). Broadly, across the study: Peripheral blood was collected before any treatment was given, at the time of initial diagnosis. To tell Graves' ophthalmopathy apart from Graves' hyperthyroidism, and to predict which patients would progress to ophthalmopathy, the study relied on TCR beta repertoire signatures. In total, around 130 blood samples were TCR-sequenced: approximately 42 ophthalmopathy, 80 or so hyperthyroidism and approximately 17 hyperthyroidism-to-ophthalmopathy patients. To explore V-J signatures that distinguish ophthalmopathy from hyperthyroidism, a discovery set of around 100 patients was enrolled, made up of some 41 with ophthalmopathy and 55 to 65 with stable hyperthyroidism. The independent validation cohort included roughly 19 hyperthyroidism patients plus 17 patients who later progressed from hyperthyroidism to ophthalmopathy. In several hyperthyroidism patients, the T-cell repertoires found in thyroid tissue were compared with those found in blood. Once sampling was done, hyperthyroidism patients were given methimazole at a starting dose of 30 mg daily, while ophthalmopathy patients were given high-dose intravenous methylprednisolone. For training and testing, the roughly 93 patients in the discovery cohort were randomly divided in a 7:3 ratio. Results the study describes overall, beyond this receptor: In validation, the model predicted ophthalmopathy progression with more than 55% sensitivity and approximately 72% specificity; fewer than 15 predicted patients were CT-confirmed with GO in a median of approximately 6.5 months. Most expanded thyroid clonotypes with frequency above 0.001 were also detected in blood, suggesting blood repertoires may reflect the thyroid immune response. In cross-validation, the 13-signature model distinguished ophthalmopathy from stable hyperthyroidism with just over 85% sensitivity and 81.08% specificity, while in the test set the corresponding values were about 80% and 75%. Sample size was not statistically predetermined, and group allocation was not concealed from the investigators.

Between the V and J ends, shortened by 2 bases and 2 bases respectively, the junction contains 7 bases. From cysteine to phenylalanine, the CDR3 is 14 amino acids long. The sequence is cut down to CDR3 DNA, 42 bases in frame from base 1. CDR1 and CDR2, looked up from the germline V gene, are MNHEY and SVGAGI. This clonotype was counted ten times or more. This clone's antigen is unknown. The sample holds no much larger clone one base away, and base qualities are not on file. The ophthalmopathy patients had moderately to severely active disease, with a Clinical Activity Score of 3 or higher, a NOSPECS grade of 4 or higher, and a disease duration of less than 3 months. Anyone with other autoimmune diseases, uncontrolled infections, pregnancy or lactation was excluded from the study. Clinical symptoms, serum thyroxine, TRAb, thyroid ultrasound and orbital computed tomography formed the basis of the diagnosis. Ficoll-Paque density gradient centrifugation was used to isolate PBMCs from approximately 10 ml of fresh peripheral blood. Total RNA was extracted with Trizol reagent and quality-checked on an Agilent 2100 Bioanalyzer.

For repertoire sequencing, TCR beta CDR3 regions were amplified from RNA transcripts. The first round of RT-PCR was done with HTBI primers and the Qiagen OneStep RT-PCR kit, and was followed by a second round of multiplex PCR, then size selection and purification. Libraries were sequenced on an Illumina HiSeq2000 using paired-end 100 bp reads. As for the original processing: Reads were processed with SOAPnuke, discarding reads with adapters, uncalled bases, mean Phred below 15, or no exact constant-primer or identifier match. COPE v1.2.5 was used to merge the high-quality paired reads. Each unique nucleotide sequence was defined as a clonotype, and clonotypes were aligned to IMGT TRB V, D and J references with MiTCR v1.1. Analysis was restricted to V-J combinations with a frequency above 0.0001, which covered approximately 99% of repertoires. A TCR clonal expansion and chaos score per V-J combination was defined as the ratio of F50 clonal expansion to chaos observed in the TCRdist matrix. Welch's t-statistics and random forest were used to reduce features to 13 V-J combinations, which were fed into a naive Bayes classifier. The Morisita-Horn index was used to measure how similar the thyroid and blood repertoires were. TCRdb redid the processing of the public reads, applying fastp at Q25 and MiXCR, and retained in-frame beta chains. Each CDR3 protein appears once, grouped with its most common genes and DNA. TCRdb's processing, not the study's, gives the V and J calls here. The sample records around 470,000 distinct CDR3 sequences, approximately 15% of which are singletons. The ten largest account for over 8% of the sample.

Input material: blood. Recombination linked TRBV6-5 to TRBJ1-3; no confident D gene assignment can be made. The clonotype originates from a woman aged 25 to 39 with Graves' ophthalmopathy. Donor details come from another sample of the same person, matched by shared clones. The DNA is TGTGCCAGCAGTTACAGGGTCGCTGGAAACACCATATATTTT. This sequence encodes CASSYRVAGNTIYF.